The entry that follows covers one TCR beta chain sequence. The record originates from a study of OX40 agonist ivuxolimab in advanced cancers. TCRdb's copy holds only in-frame clones and misses some; the assay was immunoSEQ multiplex PCR. The sample lists around 40,000 clones; approximately 90% were seen once. Germline V gene data show CDR1 as MNHNY and CDR2 as SVGAGI (reference sequence). This CDR3 region has 14 residues. Trimming took 5 bases from V and 5 from J, leaving 15 bases between them. The sequence was obtained from an adult with an advanced solid tumor such as melanoma, head and neck, liver or kidney cancer. Sequences were derived from CD4+ or CD8+ T cells sorted from blood, sampled in a trial of the OX40 agonist ivuxolimab. The rearrangement links TRBV6-6 to TRBJ1-1, with a weak D call TRBD1 (5 bases). The CDR3 bases are TGTGCCAGCAGTCAAACCCAGGGACGGACTGAAGCTTTCTTT. Amino acids: CASSQTQGRTEAFF.